This TCR beta chain was observed in a study of cytomegalovirus exposure and HLA in healthy donors. Study-level results: Reports state that TCR beta sequences accurately predicted most subjects' HLA-A and HLA-B alleles.

Amplification used 60 Vbeta primers and 13 Jbeta primers. TCRdb keeps only in-frame clones here, not all; method: immunoSEQ multiplex PCR. The sample includes some 140,000 clones, roughly four fifths of them seen just once. Note on this clone: Its target is unknown.

CDR1 is SGHTA, CDR2 FQGTGA, per germline. The CDR3 runs to 14 residues. V was clipped by 0 bases and J by 12 bases; unmatched bases: 3. This TCR was recovered from a woman in her fifties or sixties in good health and CMV-seropositive. The V call is TRBV7-3, the J call TRBJ2-2, with 11 bases aligning to TRBD1. The material sequenced was PBMCs. The CDR3 loop is CASSLTGDRGKLFF. CDR3 nucleotide sequence: TGTGCCAGCAGCTTAACGGGGGACAGGGGGAAGCTGTTTTTT. Filled out from reference TRBV7-3 and TRBJ2-2, the complete variable domain reads GAGVSQTPSNKVTEKGKYVELRCDPISGHTALYWYRQSLGQGPEFLIYFQGTGAADDSGLPNDRFFAVRPEGSVSTLKIQRTERGDSAVYLCASSLTGDRGKLFFGEGSRLTVL.